Each of the 17 T cell receptor beta chains below was sequenced from the same sample in a study of blood T cell repertoires in COVID-19 (TCRdb year 2020). The protocol used for the library was the immunoSEQ multiplex PCR assay. The clones in this table, taken by TCRdb from immuneACCESS, are in-frame only. Not every clone is retained; where verified, under half of the shortfall comes from an unresolved V gene, and the cause of the rest is unknown. The sample table holds approximately 180,000 clones, of which approximately 81% were seen once. The ten largest clones add up to 15% to 20% of the sample. Material for sequencing was peripheral blood. Receptor source: an older person with COVID-19, enrolled during active disease.

This sequence joins TRBV19 and TRBJ2-5, with 7 bases identical to TRBD1. Germline V CDR1 and CDR2: LNHDA, SQIVND (reference sequence). J gave up 0 bases and V 4 bases, and 5 bases lay outside the gene matches. CDR3 size: 15 residues. CDR3 nucleotide sequence: TGTGCCAGTAGTACGGGACAGAGGTACCAAGAGACCCAGTACTTC. Amino acids: CASSTGQRYQETQYF.

V gene TRBV19 combines with J gene TRBJ2-2; TRBD1 matches at 8 bases. Germline assignment: CDR1 LNHDA and CDR2 SQIVND (reference sequence). The V gene end was trimmed by 3 bases and the J gene end by 4 bases; junction bases not matched to a gene: 4. This CDR3 spans 15 amino acids. This chain's CDR3 is CASSIGTGSTGELFF. The CDR3 nucleotides read TGTGCCAGTAGTATTGGGACAGGATCCACCGGGGAGCTGTTTTTT.

This chain uses TRBV5-1 with TRBJ2-1; 7 bases line up with TRBD1. This CDR3 spans 13 amino acids. V was pared by 7 bases and J by 6 bases, with 7 bases of the junction left unmatched. The germline V gene has CDR1 SGHRS and CDR2 YFSETQ. CDR3 nucleotide sequence: TGCGCCAGCCGGGACAGCAACCTCAATGAGCAGTTCTTC. This sequence encodes CASRDSNLNEQFF.

Here the CDR3 DNA reads TGTGCCAGTGCCCTGAGCAGAAACACCATATATTTT. Protein product: CASALSRNTIYF. The chain uses TRBV19 and TRBJ1-3, with D hard to call. This CDR3 contains 12 residues. In germline, CDR1 is LNHDA, CDR2 SQIVND (reference sequence). V gave up 8 bases and J gave up 5 bases, with 10 bases separating them.

This chain uses TRBV25-1 with TRBJ2-5, with TRBD1 matching 7 bases. The J segment lost 0 bases and the V segment lost 4 bases, leaving 11 bases of the junction unmatched. The germline CDR1 and CDR2 sequences are MGHDK and SYGVNS. The CDR3 runs 17 residues. CDR3 in amino acids: CASSAAGGRPYQETQYF. The CDR3 DNA sequence: TGTGCCAGCAGTGCGGCAGGGGGTAGACCGTACCAAGAGACCCAGTACTTC. The full variable domain, with the rest looked up from reference TRBV25-1 and TRBJ2-5, is EADIYQTPRYLVIGTGKKITLECSQTMGHDKMYWYQQDPGMELHLIHYSYGVNSTEKGDLSSESTVSRIRTEHFPLTLESARPSHTSQYLCASSAAGGRPYQETQYFGPGTRLLVL.

The chain has TRBV14 and TRBJ1-2; possible D gene TRBD1, 6 bases. Trimming removed 0 bases at V and 6 bases at J, with 14 bases between. CDR3 size: 15 residues. The germline V gene encodes CDR1 SGHDN and CDR2 FVKESK. The CDR3 DNA sequence: TGTGCCAGCAGCCAAGAAACGGGCAGGGGCGATGGCTACACCTTC. It is translated as CASSQETGRGDGYTF.

The DNA for the CDR3 is TGTGCCGCCTGCCGGGGGTTAAATTCACCCCTCCACTTT. This codes for CAACRGLNSPLHF. The rearrangement links TRBV10-3 to TRBJ1-6; D possibly corresponds to TRBD1 (5 bases). Germline CDR1 and CDR2: ENHRY and SYGVKD. This CDR3 has 13 amino acids. Trimming pared 11 bases from V and 7 bases from J, leaving 15 bases between.

The J gene is TRBJ2-3, the V gene TRBV7-8; 7 bases map to TRBD1. This CDR3 comprises 15 residues. The V segment lost 3 bases and the J segment 3 bases; nucleotides outside the gene matches: 6. CDR1 SGHVS and CDR2 FQNEAQ come from the germline V gene. The DNA of the CDR3 is TGTGCCAGCAGCTTCCAAGGGGGCGCGACAGATACGCAGTATTTT. Amino acids: CASSFQGGATDTQYF.

The chain employs TRBV19 and TRBJ2-6; 7 nucleotides line up with TRBD1. Germline CDR1 and CDR2: LNHDA and SQIVND (reference sequence). The CDR3 is made up of 19 amino acids. The V gene end was trimmed by 4 bases and the J gene end by 0 bases; junction bases not matched to a gene: 12. The CDR3 loop is CASSRKPTGTNSGANVLTF. The CDR3 region has the DNA TGTGCCAGTAGTAGAAAACCGACAGGGACAAACTCTGGGGCCAACGTCCTGACTTTC.

The chain has TRBV3-1 (or the pseudogene TRBV3-2) and TRBJ2-7, with 7 bases identical to TRBD1. Losses at the gene ends were 0 bases for V and 2 bases for J; bases not matched to a gene: 1. The CDR3 loop spans 14 amino acids. The germline CDR1 and CDR2 sequences are LGHDT and YNNKEL (reference sequence). CDR3 in DNA: TGTGCCAGCAGCCAAGAACAGGGGCCCTACGAGCAGTACTTC. This gives the protein CASSQEQGPYEQYF.

The gene calls are TRBV7-2 and TRBJ2-3, with 7 positions matching TRBD2. Looked up from germline, CDR1 is SGHTA and CDR2 is FQGNSA. The CDR3 sequence is 14 residues long. The ends lost 1 base at V and 5 bases at J; junction bases unmatched: 3. The CDR3: CASSLVWGGDTQYF. In DNA, the CDR3 is TGTGCCAGCAGCTTAGTATGGGGGGGAGATACGCAGTATTTT.

The CDR3 coding sequence is TGTGCCAGTAGTATTAGCCAGGGGCATGGCTATGGCTACACCTTC. As protein: CASSISQGHGYGYTF. This chain connects TRBV19 to TRBJ1-2, with D possibly being TRBD1 (6 bases). V was clipped by 3 bases and J by 4 bases, with 15 bases between them. The CDR3 totals 15 residues. Per the germline V gene, CDR1 is LNHDA and CDR2 is SQIVND (reference sequence).

The V and J genes are TRBV9 and TRBJ2-3, with 10 bases fitting TRBD2. The CDR3 contains 17 residues. Germline V gene data show CDR1 as SGDLS and CDR2 as YYNGEE. V was pared by 0 bases and J by 2 bases, with 6 bases of the junction left unmatched. The CDR3, as DNA: TGTGCCAGCAGCGTAGGGATAGCGGGGGGCCCCACAGATACGCAGTATTTT. Its protein product is CASSVGIAGGPTDTQYF.

This rearrangement joins TRBV25-1 to TRBJ2-7, with D perhaps matching TRBD1 (6 bases). The CDR3 is made up of 14 amino acids. Germline lookup yields CDR1 MGHDK and CDR2 SYGVNS. The V end lost 3 bases, the J end lost 3 bases, and 12 bases lay between the germline ends. CDR3 coding DNA: TGTGCCAGCAGTGATTATGTCAGGGGCTACGAGCAGTACTTC. Encoded protein: CASSDYVRGYEQYF.

This clone came up once. The chain links TRBV27 to TRBJ2-1; D is possibly TRBD2 (6 bases). Germline V gives CDR1 MNHEY, CDR2 SMNVEV (reference sequence). The CDR3 is made up of 16 amino acids. Trimming pared 8 bases from V and 6 bases from J, leaving 23 bases between. This CDR3 reads CASRGPGLVAGNEQFF. CDR3 sequence (DNA): TGTGCCAGCCGAGGGCCGGGACTGGTGGCTGGCAATGAGCAGTTCTTC.

The chain has TRBV6-1 and TRBJ1-3; D gene unclear. This CDR3 comprises 12 residues. CDR1 and CDR2 (germline): MNHNS, SASEGT. V was cut by 7 bases and J by 4 bases, with 8 bases left in between. CDR3 DNA: TGTGCCAGCAACCTACAGGGAAACACCATATATTTT. It specifies CASNLQGNTIYF.

This clone has just a few counts. J is TRBJ2-1 and V is TRBV9; 15 positions agree with TRBD2. The CDR3 contains 18 residues. Germline CDR1 is SGDLS and CDR2 is YYNGEE. V was clipped by 3 bases and J by 8 bases; unmatched bases: 12. In nucleotides, the CDR3 is TGTGCCAGCAGCGCCCGAAGGACTAGCGGGAGGGGTTTCGATGAGCAGTTCTTC. Its translation is CASSARRTSGRGFDEQFF.